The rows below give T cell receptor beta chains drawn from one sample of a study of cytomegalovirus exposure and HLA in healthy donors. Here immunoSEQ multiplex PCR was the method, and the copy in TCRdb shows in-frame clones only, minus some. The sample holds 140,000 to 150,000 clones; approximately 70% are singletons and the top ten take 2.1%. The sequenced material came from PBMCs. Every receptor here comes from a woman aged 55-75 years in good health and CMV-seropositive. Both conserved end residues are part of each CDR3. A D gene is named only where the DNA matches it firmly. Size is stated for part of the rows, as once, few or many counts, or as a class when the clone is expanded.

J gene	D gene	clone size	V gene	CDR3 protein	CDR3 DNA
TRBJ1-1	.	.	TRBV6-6	CATRLEERNTEAFF	TGTGCCACGCGACTGGAGGAGAGGAACACTGAAGCTTTCTTT
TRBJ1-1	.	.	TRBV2	CASTENTEAFF	TGTGCCAGCACAGAGAACACTGAAGCTTTCTTT
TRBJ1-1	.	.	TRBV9	CASSPQLGAGTEAFF	TGTGCCAGCAGTCCCCAGTTGGGTGCGGGCACTGAAGCTTTCTTT
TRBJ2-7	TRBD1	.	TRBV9	CASSVGDSSYEQYF	TGTGCCAGCAGCGTAGGGGACAGTTCCTACGAGCAGTACTTC
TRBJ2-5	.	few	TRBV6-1	CASSPLSGAETQYF	TGTGCCAGCAGCCCCTTGTCAGGGGCAGAGACCCAGTACTTC
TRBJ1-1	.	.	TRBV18	CASSLGPGTEAFF	TGTGCCAGCTCACTCGGTCCGGGGACTGAAGCTTTCTTT
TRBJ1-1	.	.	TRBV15	CATSTGLSAAEAFF	TGTGCCACCAGCACAGGACTCTCGGCGGCTGAAGCTTTCTTT
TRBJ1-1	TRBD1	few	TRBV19	CASVTQGAPLTEAFF	TGTGCCAGTGTAACGCAGGGGGCGCCTCTCACTGAAGCTTTCTTT
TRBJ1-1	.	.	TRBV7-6	CASSLVGGKSTEAFF	TGTGCCAGCAGCTTAGTCGGCGGGAAGAGCACTGAAGCTTTCTTT
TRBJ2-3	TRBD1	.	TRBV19	CASSPPGTGTDTQYF	TGTGCCAGTAGTCCCCCCGGGACAGGCACAGATACGCAGTATTTT
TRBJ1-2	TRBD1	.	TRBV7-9	CASSYSGGASGGYTF	TGTGCCAGCAGCTATTCAGGGGGCGCGTCTGGGGGCTACACCTTC
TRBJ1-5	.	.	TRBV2	CASSILGQPQHF	TGTGCCAGCAGCATACTAGGTCAGCCCCAGCATTTT
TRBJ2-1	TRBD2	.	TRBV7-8	CASSIAGGPSYNEQFF	TGTGCCAGCAGTATAGCGGGAGGGCCTTCCTACAATGAGCAGTTCTTC
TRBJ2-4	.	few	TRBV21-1	CASKNFRLAVYQDIQYF	TGTGCCAGCAAGAACTTCCGACTAGCGGTCTACCAAGACATTCAGTACTTC
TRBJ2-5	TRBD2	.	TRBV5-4	CASTTGWEGSQETQYF	TGTGCCAGCACCACGGGGTGGGAGGGAAGCCAAGAGACCCAGTACTTC
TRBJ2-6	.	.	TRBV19	CASSISGPRANVLTF	TGTGCCAGTAGTATATCTGGGCCTCGGGCCAACGTCCTGACTTTC
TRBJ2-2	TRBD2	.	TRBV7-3	CATMGGRGTGELFF	TGTGCCACAATGGGCGGGAGGGGCACCGGGGAGCTGTTTTTT
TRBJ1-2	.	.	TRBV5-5	CASSSGWQASYGYTF	TGTGCCAGCAGCTCTGGTTGGCAGGCGTCCTATGGCTACACCTTC
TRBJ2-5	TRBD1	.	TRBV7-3	CASSLTFGQGRETQYF	TGTGCCAGCAGCTTAACGTTCGGACAGGGGAGGGAGACCCAGTACTTC
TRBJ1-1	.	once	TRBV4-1	CASSQDRISGTTPEAFF	TGCGCCAGCAGCCAAGATCGTATATCGGGGACTACCCCTGAAGCTTTCTTT
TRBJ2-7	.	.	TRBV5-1	CASSFQGSEQYF	TGCGCCAGCAGCTTTCAGGGATCCGAGCAGTACTTC
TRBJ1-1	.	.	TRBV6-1	CASSPLQGWNTEAFF	TGTGCCAGCAGTCCCCTGCAGGGATGGAACACTGAAGCTTTCTTT
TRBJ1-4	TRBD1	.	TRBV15	CATSRDRGVNEKLFF	TGTGCCACCAGCAGGGACAGGGGTGTTAATGAAAAACTGTTTTTT
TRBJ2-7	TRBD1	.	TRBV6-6	CASSYGQGADEQYF	TGTGCCAGCAGTTACGGACAGGGGGCCGATGAGCAGTACTTC
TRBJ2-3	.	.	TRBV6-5	CASRSPPTDTQYF	TGTGCCAGCAGGAGTCCACCCACAGATACGCAGTATTTT
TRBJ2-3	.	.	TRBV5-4	CASSLKVGGTSTDTQYF	TGTGCCAGCAGCCTCAAAGTGGGGGGAACTAGCACAGATACGCAGTATTTT
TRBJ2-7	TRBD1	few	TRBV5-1	CASSSGQGLNEQYF	TGCGCCAGCAGCTCGGGACAGGGTCTGAACGAGCAGTACTTC
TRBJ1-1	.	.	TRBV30	CAWSPTGLNTEAFF	TGTGCCTGGAGTCCGACAGGCTTGAACACTGAAGCTTTCTTT
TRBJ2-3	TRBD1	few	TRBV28	CASSSQGDRVSDTQYF	TGTGCCAGCAGTTCCCAGGGGGACAGGGTATCAGATACGCAGTATTTT
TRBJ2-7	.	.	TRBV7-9	CSSSTGTFYEQYF	TGTTCCAGCAGCACCGGGACATTCTACGAGCAGTACTTC
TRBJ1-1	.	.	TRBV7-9	CASSLSSPAEAFF	TGTGCCAGCAGCTTATCCTCTCCGGCTGAAGCTTTCTTT
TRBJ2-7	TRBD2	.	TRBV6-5	CATNPGLAPAYEQYF	TGTGCCACCAATCCCGGACTAGCGCCTGCCTACGAGCAGTACTTC
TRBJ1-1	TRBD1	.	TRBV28	CASRYRGPTEAFF	TGTGCCAGCAGATACAGGGGGCCCACTGAAGCTTTCTTT
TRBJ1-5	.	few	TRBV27	CASSLKGGQPQHF	TGTGCCAGCAGTTTAAAAGGGGGTCAGCCCCAGCATTTT
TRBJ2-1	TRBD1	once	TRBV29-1	CSVSRDSIIEEQFF	TGCAGCGTTTCCCGGGACAGCATCATCGAGGAGCAGTTCTTC
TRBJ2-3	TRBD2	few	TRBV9	CASSARTSGSTDTQYF	TGTGCCAGCAGCGCACGGACTAGCGGGAGCACAGATACGCAGTATTTT
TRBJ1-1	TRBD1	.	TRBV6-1	CASSGVTGGNTEAFF	TGTGCCAGCAGTGGAGTAACAGGGGGGAACACTGAAGCTTTCTTT
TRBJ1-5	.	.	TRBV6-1	CASSEGGGVGNQPQHF	TGTGCCAGCAGTGAAGGGGGGGGCGTAGGCAATCAGCCCCAGCATTTT
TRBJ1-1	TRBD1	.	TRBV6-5	CASRTGWETEAFF	TGTGCCAGCAGGACAGGGTGGGAAACTGAAGCTTTCTTT
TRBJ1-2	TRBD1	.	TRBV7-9	CASSSSGTDYGYTF	TGTGCCAGCAGTTCTAGCGGGACAGACTATGGCTACACCTTC
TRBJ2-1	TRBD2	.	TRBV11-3	CASSRTSGIKEQFF	TGTGCCAGCAGCCGGACTAGCGGGATAAAAGAGCAGTTCTTC
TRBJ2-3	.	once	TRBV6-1	CASTLVGGTDTQYF	TGTGCCAGCACCCTAGTAGGGGGCACAGATACGCAGTATTTT
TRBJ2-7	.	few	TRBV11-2	CASSLEAEQYF	TGTGCCAGCAGCTTAGAAGCCGAGCAGTACTTC
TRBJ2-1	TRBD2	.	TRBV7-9	CASSLTSGSAYNEQFF	TGTGCCAGCAGCCTCACTAGCGGGAGTGCCTACAATGAGCAGTTCTTC
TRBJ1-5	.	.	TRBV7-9	CASSHEGTQPQHF	TGTGCCAGCAGCCATGAGGGTACTCAGCCCCAGCATTTT
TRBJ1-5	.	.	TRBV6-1	CASSEAPRTTGGPQHF	TGTGCCAGCAGTGAAGCGCCTCGGACGACAGGTGGGCCCCAGCATTTT
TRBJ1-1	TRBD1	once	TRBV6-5	CASIPSDRLEAFF	TGTGCCAGCATCCCGTCGGACAGGCTAGAAGCTTTCTTT
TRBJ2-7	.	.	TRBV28	CASGLPREQYF	TGTGCCAGCGGGTTGCCGAGGGAGCAGTACTTC
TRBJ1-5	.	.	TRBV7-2	CASSLGQLQPQHF	TGTGCCAGCAGCTTGGGGCAGCTCCAGCCCCAGCATTTT
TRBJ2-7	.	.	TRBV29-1	CSVEDETANYEQCF	TGCAGCGTTGAGGACGAGACAGCAAACTACGAGCAGTGCTTC
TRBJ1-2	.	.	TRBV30	CAWREGTSPGYGYTF	TGTGCCTGGAGGGAGGGGACCTCACCAGGCTATGGCTACACCTTC
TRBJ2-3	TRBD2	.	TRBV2	CASNREGRTDTQYF	TGTGCCAGCAATCGGGAGGGTCGCACAGATACGCAGTATTTT
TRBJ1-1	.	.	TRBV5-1	CASQVGMNTEAFF	TGCGCCAGCCAGGTGGGTATGAACACTGAAGCTTTCTTT
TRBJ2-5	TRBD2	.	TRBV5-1	CASSSGQPDSSGGILPQYF	TGCGCCAGCAGCTCCGGACAGCCCGATTCTAGCGGGGGAATCCTCCCCCAGTACTTC
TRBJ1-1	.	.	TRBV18	CASSPSGDTEAFF	TGTGCCAGCTCACCGTCAGGGGACACTGAAGCTTTCTTT
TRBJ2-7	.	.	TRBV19	CASSGPGGLGEQYF	TGTGCCAGTAGTGGGCCCGGAGGGTTGGGCGAGCAGTACTTC
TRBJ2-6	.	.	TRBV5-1	CASSLGSSGANVLTF	TGCGCCAGCAGCTTGGGGAGCTCTGGGGCCAACGTCCTGACTTTC
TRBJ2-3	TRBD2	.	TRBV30	CAWNSGRAGTDTQYF	TGTGCCTGGAATAGCGGGAGGGCCGGGACAGATACGCAGTATTTT
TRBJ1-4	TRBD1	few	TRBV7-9	CASSLAGRGRGNEKLFF	TGTGCCAGCAGCTTAGCGGGCAGGGGGCGCGGTAATGAAAAACTGTTTTTT
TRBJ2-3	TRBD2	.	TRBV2	CASWLAGGPTDTRYF	TGTGCCAGCTGGCTAGCGGGAGGGCCGACAGATACGCGGTATTTT